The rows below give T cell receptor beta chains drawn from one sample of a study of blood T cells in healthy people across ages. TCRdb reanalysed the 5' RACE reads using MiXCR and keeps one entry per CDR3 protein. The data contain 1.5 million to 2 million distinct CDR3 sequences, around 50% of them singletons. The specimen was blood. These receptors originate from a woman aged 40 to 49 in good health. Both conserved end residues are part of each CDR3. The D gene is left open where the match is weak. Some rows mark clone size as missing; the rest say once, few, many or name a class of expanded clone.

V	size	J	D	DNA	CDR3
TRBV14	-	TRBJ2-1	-	TGTCCCAGCAGCCACGGGGCTCACAATGAGCAGTTCTTC	CPSSHGAHNEQFF
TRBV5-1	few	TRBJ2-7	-	TGCGCCAGCAGCTTCGGGGTTTTAGGGTCCTACGAGCAGTACTTC	CASSFGVLGSYEQYF
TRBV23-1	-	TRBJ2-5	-	TGCGCCAGCTCCCAGAGGCACAAGAGGTACCAAGAGACCCAGTACTTC	CASSQRHKRYQETQYF
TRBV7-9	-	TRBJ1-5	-	TGTGCCAGCAGCCCCTCGCTGGGGCCCCAGCATTTT	CASSPSLGPQHF
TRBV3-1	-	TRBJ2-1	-	TGTGCCAGCAGCCAAGGGCTGAACAGGGAGCAGTTCTTC	CASSQGLNREQFF
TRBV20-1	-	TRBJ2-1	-	TGCAGTGCTAGGGGGACAAATTACAATGAGCAGTTCTTC	CSARGTNYNEQFF
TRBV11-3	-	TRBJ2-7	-	TGTGCCAGCAGCTCCCCCGTGGGGGACGAGCAGTACTTC	CASSSPVGDEQYF
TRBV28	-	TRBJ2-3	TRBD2	TGTGCCAGCAGTTCCTCTCCCCGGGCGGGGGGTCGGGATACGCAGTATTTT	CASSSSPRAGGRDTQYF
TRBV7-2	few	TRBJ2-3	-	TGTGCCAGCAGCGGGAACCCCGGGACACCTCGGAGCACAGATACGCAGTATTTT	CASSGNPGTPRSTDTQYF
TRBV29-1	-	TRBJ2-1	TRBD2	TGCAGCGTCGCTACCCTAGCGGGGGCGCTCAATGAGCAGTTCTTC	CSVATLAGALNEQFF
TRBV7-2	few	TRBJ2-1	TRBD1	TGTGCCAGCAGCTTACACACAGGGGACAATGAGCAGTTCTTC	CASSLHTGDNEQFF
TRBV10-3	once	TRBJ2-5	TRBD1	TGTGTCATCAGAGAAGACCGACAGGGGCCGCAAGAGACCCAGTACTTC	CVIREDRQGPQETQYF
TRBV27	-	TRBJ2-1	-	TGTGCCAGCAGTTGGCAGGCCACCTACAATGAGCAGTTCTTC	CASSWQATYNEQFF
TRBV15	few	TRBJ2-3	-	TGTGCCACCAGCAGAGATCAAGTTGGGGGCGCAGATACGCAGTATTTT	CATSRDQVGGADTQYF
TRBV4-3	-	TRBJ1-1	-	TGCGCCAGCAGCCAAGATAACGTCGTGAACACTGAAGCTTTCTTT	CASSQDNVVNTEAFF
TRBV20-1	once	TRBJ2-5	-	TGCGGTGCTAGAGATGGAGGGGGGCAGGAGACCCAGTACTTC	CGARDGGGQETQYF
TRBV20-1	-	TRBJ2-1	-	TGCAGTGCTAGTTTCCGGAGCTCCTACAATGAGCAGTTCTTC	CSASFRSSYNEQFF
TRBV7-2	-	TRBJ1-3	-	TGTGCCAGCAGCTCCGGGTCCCTAGGGGGAAACACCATATATTTT	CASSSGSLGGNTIYF
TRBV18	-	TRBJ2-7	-	TGTGCCAGCTCACCAGAAACTACTAGCTCCTACGAGCAGTACTTC	CASSPETTSSYEQYF
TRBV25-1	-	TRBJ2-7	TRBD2	TGTGCCAGCATTGTTTGGGGGGGCGAGCAGTACTTC	CASIVWGGEQYF
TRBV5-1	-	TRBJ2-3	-	TGCGCCAGCAGCTTGGCCCTACCGGGACGTACTGATACGCAGTATTTT	CASSLALPGRTDTQYF
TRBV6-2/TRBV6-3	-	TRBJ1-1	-	TGTGCAATCCAGGGAGGGACTGAAGCTTTCTTT	CAIQGGTEAFF
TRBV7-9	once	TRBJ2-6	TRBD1	TGTGCCGGACAGGGCCCCACTGGGGCCAACGTCCTGACTTTC	CAGQGPTGANVLTF
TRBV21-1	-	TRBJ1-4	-	TGTGCCAGCAGCGCCGCAAAACCCCCAACTAATGAAAAACTGTTTTTT	CASSAAKPPTNEKLFF
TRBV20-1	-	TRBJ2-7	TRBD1	TGCAGTGTCCGGGACAGGGTACGTACCTACGAGCAGTACTTC	CSVRDRVRTYEQYF
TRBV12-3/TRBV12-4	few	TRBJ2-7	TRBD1	TGTGCCAGCAGTTTAGCTCCGGGACAGAAGAAGTGTCTCTCCTACGAGCAGTACTTC	CASSLAPGQKKCLSYEQYF
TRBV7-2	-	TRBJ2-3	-	TGTGCCAGCAGCTATAAATACGGGGCGAGCACAGATACGCAGTATTTT	CASSYKYGASTDTQYF
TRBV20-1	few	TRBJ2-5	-	TGCAGTGCTCCGGGACTCCAAAAGGCCCAGTACTTC	CSAPGLQKAQYF
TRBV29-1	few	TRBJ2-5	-	TGCAGCGTTGAAGGAACCCTCTCCCGGGGGGCTTACAATGAGCAGTACTTC	CSVEGTLSRGAYNEQYF
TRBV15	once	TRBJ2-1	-	TGTGCCACCAGCAGGACAAAAAACTCCTACAATGAGCAGTTCTTC	CATSRTKNSYNEQFF
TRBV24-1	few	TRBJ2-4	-	TGTGCCACCAGTGATTTTAATTCGGGGGAAAACATTCAGTACTTC	CATSDFNSGENIQYF
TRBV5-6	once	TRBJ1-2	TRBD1	TGTGCCAGCACCGGGACAGGGGCATCTGGCTACACCTTC	CASTGTGASGYTF
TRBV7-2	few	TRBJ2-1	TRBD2	TGTGCCAGCCGTAGCGGGGGGTTTGTCCTCTACAATGAGCAGTTCTTC	CASRSGGFVLYNEQFF
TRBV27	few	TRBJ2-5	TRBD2	TGTGCCAGCAGTTTAAGAGGCGGGGGGGCCCGTGAGACCCAGTACTTC	CASSLRGGGARETQYF
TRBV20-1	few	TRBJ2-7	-	TGCAGTGCTAGATCGGCAAATGCGGGGTCCTACGAGCAGTACTTC	CSARSANAGSYEQYF
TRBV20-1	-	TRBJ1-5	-	TGCAGTGCTAGATCCGGGACGGACGTACATCAGCCCCAGCATTTT	CSARSGTDVHQPQHF
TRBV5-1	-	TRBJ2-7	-	TGCGCCAGCAGCTTGAGTAACCCCGTCTACGAGCAGTACTTC	CASSLSNPVYEQYF
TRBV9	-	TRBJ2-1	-	TGTGCCAGCAGCGTAGAAGTCAATGAGCAGTTCTTC	CASSVEVNEQFF
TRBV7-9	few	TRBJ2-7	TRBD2	TGTGCCAGCAGCTTGGCACTAGCGGGGTTCTCCTACGAGCAGTACTTC	CASSLALAGFSYEQYF
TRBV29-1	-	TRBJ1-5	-	TGCAGCGTTGCGGGAAGTGGGGATCAGCCCCAGCATTTT	CSVAGSGDQPQHF
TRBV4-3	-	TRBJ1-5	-	TGCGCCAGCAGCCAAGGATTGGGTATCAATCAGCCCCAGCATTTT	CASSQGLGINQPQHF
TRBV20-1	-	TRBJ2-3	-	TGCAGTGCTACATCGACTAGATTGAGCACAGATACGCAGTATTTT	CSATSTRLSTDTQYF
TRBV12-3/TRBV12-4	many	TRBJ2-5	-	TGTGCCAGCAGTCCTACAGGGTCTCAAGAGACCCAGTACTTC	CASSPTGSQETQYF
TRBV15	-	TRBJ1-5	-	TGTGCCACCAGCCCCCGGAACAGCCTAAATCAGCCCCAGCATTTT	CATSPRNSLNQPQHF
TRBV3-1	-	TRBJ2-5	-	TGTGCCAGCAGCCAAGGACCCGGGTGGGAGACCCAGTACTTC	CASSQGPGWETQYF
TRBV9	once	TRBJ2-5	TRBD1	TGTGCCAGCAGCCCCGGGACAGGGGGAATAGAGACCCAGTACTTC	CASSPGTGGIETQYF
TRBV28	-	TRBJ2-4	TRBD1	TGTGCCAGCAGTGCCCCGACAGGGGACAAAAACATTCAGTACTTC	CASSAPTGDKNIQYF
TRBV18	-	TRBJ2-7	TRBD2	TGTGCCAGCTCAGCATTAGCGGGGGGTAATGACGAGCAGTACTTC	CASSALAGGNDEQYF
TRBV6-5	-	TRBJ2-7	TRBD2	TGTGCCAGCAGTTCCCCCTTAGCGGGTTCAACCTACGAGCAGTACTTC	CASSSPLAGSTYEQYF
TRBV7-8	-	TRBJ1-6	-	TGTGCCAGCAGCTTAAGACCCGGTTCGAATTCACCCCTCCACTTT	CASSLRPGSNSPLHF
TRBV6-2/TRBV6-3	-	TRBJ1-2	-	TGTGCCAGCAGAATGACGGCCTATGGCTACACCTTC	CASRMTAYGYTF